The T cell receptor (beta chain) described here comes from a study of technical replicates of blood from four donors. Here immunoSEQ multiplex PCR was the method, and the copy in TCRdb shows in-frame clones only, minus some. In the table there are roughly 52,000 clones, 90% to 95% of which are singletons. Germline lookup yields CDR1 GTSNPN and CDR2 SVGIG (reference sequence). This CDR3 has 16 amino acids. V was trimmed by 1 base and J by 4 bases, leaving 16 bases between them. This TCR came from a human donor in good health. Some clones in this sample may be carry-over from other donors' samples. What was sequenced was PBMCs. The rearrangement uses TRBV30 and TRBJ2-2, with D tentatively TRBD2 (5 bases). The CDR3 DNA sequence: TGTGCCTGGAGTGAACCCTCGGGGTATCTCACCGGGGAGCTGTTTTTT. Translating it yields CAWSEPSGYLTGELFF.